This T cell receptor (beta chain) emerged from a study of early T cells in non-severe SARS-CoV-2 infection. This clonotype was picked up many times. TCRdb re-derived calls from the 5' RACE reads in MiXCR, one entry per CDR3 protein. The sample shows approximately 70,000 distinct CDR3 sequences, roughly 4.5% of them seen only once. The CDR3 covers 12 residues. The J segment lost 8 bases and the V segment lost 8 bases, leaving 6 bases of the junction unmatched. CDR1 is SGHAT, CDR2 FQNNGV, per germline. This TCR derives from an adult who was a healthcare worker with PCR-confirmed SARS-CoV-2 infection or an uninfected control (not recorded which). The donor label of this sample is uncertain. The V and J genes are TRBV11-2 and TRBJ1-2; 9 nucleotides align to TRBD1. This material consisted of whole blood, taken at baseline. In nucleotides, the CDR3 is TGTGCCAGCTATGGGACAGGGCACGGCTACACCTTC. This codes for CASYGTGHGYTF.